The 19 T cell receptor beta chains given below trace back to one sample, sequenced in a study of T cells in localized non-small cell lung cancer. Clones were read by immunoSEQ multiplex PCR, and TCRdb kept only the in-frame ones, dropping some. The sample lists tens of thousands of clones, almost 90% occurring once. The source was peripheral blood, collected before any cancer treatment. Every receptor here comes from a woman aged 40 to 75 with stage I lung adenocarcinoma.

The chain combines TRBV7-3 with TRBJ1-1; D remains unclear. The CDR3 runs 13 residues. V lost 6 bases to trimming and J lost 1 base, with 9 bases between them. Germline V lookup: CDR1 SGHTA, CDR2 FQGTGA. CDR3 sequence reads: CASREDQNTEAFF. The DNA for the CDR3 is TGTGCCAGCAGGGAGGATCAGAACACTGAAGCTTTCTTT.

This chain connects TRBV10-3 to TRBJ1-2; D is uncertain. V lost 2 bases, J lost 6 bases, and 16 bases lay in between. Germline values: CDR1 ENHRY, CDR2 SYGVKD. The CDR3 is 15 residues long. The CDR3 region is CAISEETTELHGYTF. Written as DNA, the CDR3 is TGTGCCATCAGTGAGGAGACGACCGAGCTGCATGGCTACACCTTC.

The rearrangement joins TRBV5-1 to TRBJ1-1, with 7 nucleotides matching TRBD1. The junction had 8 bases not matched to a gene; V was cut back by 5 bases and J by 4 bases. The CDR3 length is 14 residues. CDR1 and CDR2 (germline): SGHRS, YFSETQ. The CDR3 here is CASRAQGVPTEAFF. The CDR3 coding sequence is TGCGCCAGCAGGGCCCAGGGGGTCCCCACTGAAGCTTTCTTT.

The chain uses TRBV6-4 and TRBJ1-2, with no clear D. Germline CDR1 is MRHNA and CDR2 is SNTAGT. CDR3 length equals 13 residues. Trimming removed 4 bases at V and 7 bases at J, with 13 bases between. The CDR3 reads CASSGHKGLGYTF. The CDR3 DNA sequence: TGTGCCAGCAGTGGACACAAGGGTCTTGGCTACACCTTC.

V and J are TRBV7-2 and TRBJ1-2, with D perhaps TRBD1 (5 bases). The V end lost 4 bases, the J end lost 0 bases, and 18 bases lay between the germline ends. The V gene's germline CDR1 is SGHTA and CDR2 FQGNSA. This CDR3 region has 17 residues. The CDR3 reads CASSSIPGTHANYGYTF. In DNA, the CDR3 is TGTGCCAGCAGCTCAATACCCGGGACGCACGCTAACTATGGCTACACCTTC.

The chain carries TRBV27 and TRBJ2-3; D is undetermined. V gave up 2 bases and J gave up 2 bases, with 5 bases separating them. CDR3 length: 13 amino acids. Germline CDR1 reads MNHEY; CDR2 reads SMNVEV (reference sequence). This chain's CDR3 is CASSLPSTDTQYF. DNA for the CDR3: TGTGCCAGCAGTTTACCCTCCACAGATACGCAGTATTTT.

The chain employs TRBV7-9 and TRBJ2-2; possibly TRBD1 or TRBD2 for D (5 bases each). Germline loops: CDR1 SEHNR, CDR2 FQNEAQ (reference sequence). Trimming stripped 5 bases from V and 6 bases from J, with 16 bases between. This CDR3 contains 15 residues. This CDR3 reads CASSPRTRGAGELFF. The CDR3 DNA reads as TGTGCCAGCAGCCCGAGGACCAGAGGGGCCGGGGAGCTGTTTTTT.

The chain uses TRBV7-8 and TRBJ1-2; no firm D call. The CDR3 loop spans 13 amino acids. V gave up 1 base and J gave up 1 base, with 4 bases separating them. Per germline, CDR1 SGHVS and CDR2 FQNEAQ. The CDR3 loop reads CASSLGVNYGYTF. DNA for the CDR3: TGTGCCAGCAGCTTAGGGGTTAACTATGGCTACACCTTC.

In this sample, this clone turned up a few times. The chain employs TRBV4-1 and TRBJ2-5; 8 bases line up with TRBD2. With 1 base clipped from V and 0 bases from J, the junction kept 4 bases outside the gene matches. Germline V gene sequence: CDR1 MGHRA, CDR2 YSYEKL. CDR3 length: 16 amino acids. CDR3 in DNA: TGCGCCAGCAGCCAAGCGGGGCGGGGGGACCAAGAGACCCAGTACTTC. Amino acid sequence: CASSQAGRGDQETQYF.

The chain couples TRBV5-1 to TRBJ2-1; 10 nucleotides align to TRBD2. CDR1 and CDR2 from the germline V gene are SGHRS and YFSETQ. J gave up 7 bases and V 3 bases, and 10 bases lay outside the gene matches. This CDR3 comprises 16 residues. The CDR3 coding sequence is TGCGCCAGCAGCTCACCGAGCGGGGGGGCGGGGAATGAGCAGTTCTTC. This translates into CASSSPSGGAGNEQFF.

The rearrangement links TRBV7-9 to TRBJ2-7; possibly TRBD2 for D (6 bases). In germline, CDR1 is SEHNR, CDR2 FQNEAQ (reference sequence). Trimming cost V 5 bases and J 1 base, with 12 bases left between them. The CDR3 runs 14 residues. Here the CDR3 reads CASSPRGRSYEQYF. The CDR3 region has the DNA TGTGCCAGCAGCCCCCGGGGGAGGTCCTACGAGCAGTACTTC.

This clone was seen only once. V and J are TRBV4-3 and TRBJ1-5; D possibly corresponds to TRBD1 (5 bases). V lost 1 base and J 3 bases, leaving 7 bases between the germline ends. The germline gives CDR1 LGHNA, CDR2 YSLEER. This CDR3 is 14 amino acids long. The CDR3 DNA follows: TGCGCCAGCAGCCAAGGGACACCCAATCAGCCCCAGCATTTT. Its translation: CASSQGTPNQPQHF.

This clone came up once. V and J are TRBV16 and TRBJ2-1, with 13 nucleotides matching TRBD2. With V trimmed by 4 bases and J by 8 bases, 8 bases remained unmatched. The CDR3 is made up of 16 amino acids. CDR1 is KGHSY, CDR2 FQNENV, per germline. The CDR3 loop reads CASSRGLAGDRDEQFF. As DNA, the CDR3 is TGTGCCAGCAGCCGCGGACTAGCGGGGGACAGGGATGAGCAGTTCTTC.

This rearrangement joins TRBV7-9 to TRBJ2-3; 7 bases line up with TRBD2. The CDR3 has 15 amino acids. Trimming removed 3 bases from V and 4 bases from J; junction bases left unmatched: 7. Germline values: CDR1 SEHNR, CDR2 FQNEAQ (reference sequence). The CDR3: CASSFGGGGADTQYF. The CDR3 nucleotides are TGTGCCAGCAGCTTTGGCGGGGGAGGCGCAGATACGCAGTATTTT.

The J gene is TRBJ2-3, the V gene TRBV5-6; D is undetermined. Trimming pared 4 bases from V and 2 bases from J, leaving 23 bases between. The CDR3 extends over 18 amino acids. The germline CDR1 and CDR2 sequences are SGHDT and YYEEEE. This CDR3 reads CASSPGPSEWGNTDTQYF. The CDR3 nucleotides read TGTGCCAGCAGCCCTGGGCCTAGTGAATGGGGAAACACAGATACGCAGTATTTT.

This clone appeared once. CDR3 DNA sequence: TGTGCCAGTAGCAGACAGGTGTATAATTCACCCCTCCACTTT. It codes for CASSRQVYNSPLHF. The chain carries TRBV19 and TRBJ1-6, with D maybe TRBD1 (6 bases). The V end lost 6 bases, the J end lost 4 bases, and 10 bases lay between the germline ends. The CDR3 runs 14 residues. In germline, CDR1 is LNHDA, CDR2 SQIVND (reference sequence).

The chain uses TRBV27 and TRBJ2-7; 8 positions match TRBD1. The germline CDR1 and CDR2 sequences are MNHEY and SMNVEV (reference sequence). The CDR3 consists of 15 residues. V trimming: 5 bases; J trimming: 9 bases; junction bases outside the gene matches: 15. DNA for the CDR3: TGTGCCAGCAGTCCTCAAGCCCGACAGGGGTTGGCGCAGTACTTC. Protein sequence: CASSPQARQGLAQYF.

This chain connects TRBV7-2 to TRBJ2-7; TRBD1 aligns across 8 bases. This CDR3 region has 15 residues. The germline gives CDR1 SGHTA, CDR2 FQGNSA. V gave up 5 bases and J gave up 3 bases; unmatched junction bases: 9. CDR3 loop: CASSPGGTGFYEQYF. Written as DNA, the CDR3 is TGTGCCAGCAGCCCAGGGGGGACAGGTTTCTACGAGCAGTACTTC.

The chain carries TRBV27 and TRBJ1-6, with D possibly TRBD1 on 5 matching bases. The V gene's germline CDR1 is MNHEY and CDR2 SMNVEV (reference sequence). With 8 bases removed from V and 0 bases from J, the gap between germline ends came to 29 bases. This CDR3 contains 21 residues. The DNA of the CDR3 is TGTGCCAGCGGATTGGGGGAGGGCGCGCCAACTCTTAGCTCCTATAATTCACCCCTCCACTTT. It is translated as CASGLGEGAPTLSSYNSPLHF.